This TCR beta chain was found in a study of T cell responses to AZD1222 COVID-19 vaccine. The study's findings and limits: Baseline testing showed seropositivity in only a handful of AZD1222 recipients. Close to half of all spike-specific TCRs reportedly target regions of the variants that are unmutated.

The CDR3 sequence is 15 residues long. The V gene lost 7 bases and the J gene lost 0 bases, with 13 bases spanning the gap. CDR1 and CDR2 from the germline V gene are SNHLY and FYNNEI. The method was immunoSEQ multiplex PCR; TCRdb's version includes in-frame clones alone and lacks a portion of them. The sample carries 40,000 to 50,000 clones, 88% recorded once. With respect to this clone: Its antigen is undetermined.

The chain has TRBV2 and TRBJ1-3; maybe TRBD1 (5 bases). This receptor was obtained from an adult who received the AZD1222 COVID-19 vaccine. This specimen consisted of peripheral blood, obtained 28 days after the second AZD1222 dose. The CDR3 DNA sequence: TGTGCCAGCAACGAGGGACCGAACTCTGGAAACACCATATATTTT. It is translated as CASNEGPNSGNTIYF.